This record concerns one TCR beta chain sequence. Its matching antigen is unknown. This sample is part of a study of tumor-infiltrating lymphocytes in primary liver carcinoma. Looking at the study overall: Tumor staging was T1-T3 N0M0; sizes spanned about 4.2 to 10 cm across. Findings and caveats of the study: Tumor-adjacent and tumor-blood pairs overlapped less than tumor region pairs did.

Unsorted bulk tissue, about 19-32 mg of it, served as the source for co-extraction of RNA and DNA. Patients diagnosed with primary liver carcinoma received treatment through surgical resection. Every patient had chronic HBV infection and was treatment-naive. Priming with a constant-region primer yielded TCR beta cDNA from 450 to 600 ng total RNA. Three nested multiplex PCR rounds, a slightly modified ARM-PCR, produced the libraries for TCR beta. Primers for the first two PCR rounds were TRBV1-TRBV30 forward primers and a C-beta reverse primer (about 10 cycles per round). TCRdb independently ran MiXCR on the multiplex PCR reads; one entry per CDR3 protein. The profile shows 40,000 or so distinct CDR3 sequences, around 80% of them singletons. CDR3 length: 15 residues. The germline CDR1 and CDR2 sequences are LGHNA and YSLEER. The V end lost 1 base, the J end lost 0 bases, and 7 bases lay between the germline ends.

This clonotype was obtained from a woman aged 30 to 39 with primary liver carcinoma and hepatitis B virus infection. V gene TRBV4-3 combines with J gene TRBJ2-1; unclear D gene. The sequenced material came from tumor-adjacent normal liver tissue. CDR3 in DNA: TGCGCCAGCAGCCAAGGTGCAAGCTCCTACAATGAGCAGTTCTTC. Its protein is CASSQGASSYNEQFF.